The 4 T cell receptor beta chains below come from one sample, sequenced in a study of early T cells in non-severe SARS-CoV-2 infection. TCRdb fed the 5' RACE reads into MiXCR, producing one record per CDR3 protein. The repertoire has about 64,000 distinct CDR3 sequences, around 4.7% of them found once; the top ten carry just under 5%. Sequenced: whole blood. The receptor set was obtained from an adult who was a healthcare worker with PCR-confirmed SARS-CoV-2 infection or an uninfected control (not recorded which).

This clonotype was counted ten times or more. CDR3 nucleotides: TGCAGTGCTATTGAGACTCCTTCGAGGGAAAAACTGTTTTTT. Translating gives CSAIETPSREKLFF. The chain is built from TRBV20-1 and TRBJ1-4; D not resolved. CDR1 is DFQATT, CDR2 SNEGSKA, per germline (reference sequence). This CDR3 has 14 residues. Trimming removed 4 bases from V and 8 bases from J, with 17 bases in between.

The table lists this clonotype with a few counts. The chain carries TRBV25-1 and TRBJ2-2; weak D call: TRBD2 (6 bases). Germline V gives CDR1 MGHDK, CDR2 SYGVNS. V gave up 1 base and J gave up 0 bases, with 12 bases separating them. The CDR3 runs to 17 residues. The CDR3 here is CASSESEGNTNTGELFF. As DNA, the CDR3 is TGTGCCAGCAGTGAATCGGAGGGAAATACGAACACCGGGGAGCTGTTTTTT.

J is TRBJ2-2 and V is TRBV10-3, with D possibly being TRBD2 (5 bases). CDR1 ENHRY and CDR2 SYGVKD come from the germline V gene. V lost 5 bases to trimming and J lost 5 bases, with 9 bases between them. The CDR3 sequence is 13 residues long. CDR3 sequence (DNA): TGTGCCATCAGTACCGAGGGTACCGGGGAGCTGTTTTTT. Encoded protein: CAISTEGTGELFF.

This clonotype appeared many times. The genes are TRBV20-1 and TRBJ1-2, with 8 bases identical to TRBD1. Per germline, CDR1 DFQATT and CDR2 SNEGSKA (reference sequence). The CDR3 is 19 amino acids. Trimming at V came to 1 base and at J to 3 bases, leaving 19 bases not matched to a gene. Here the CDR3 DNA reads TGCAGTGCTAGAGGCCTCCGGGGGTACGACAGGGGTTTAGACTATGGCTACACCTTC. Residues: CSARGLRGYDRGLDYGYTF.